One and the same sample provided the 24 T cell receptor beta chains below, sequenced in a study of T cell responses to AZD1222 COVID-19 vaccine. The table came from immunoSEQ multiplex PCR; TCRdb's copy has only in-frame clones and leaves some out. The sample holds 50,000 to 75,000 clones; 89% are singletons and the top ten take 6.1%. The material was peripheral blood, obtained 28 days after the second AZD1222 dose. Receptor source: an adult who received the AZD1222 COVID-19 vaccine.

J is TRBJ2-2 and V is TRBV28; the D is unclear. The CDR3 has 15 amino acids. The V gene lost 3 bases and the J gene lost 1 base, with 9 bases spanning the gap. The germline V gene has CDR1 MDHEN and CDR2 SYDVKM. In nucleotides, the CDR3 is TGTGCCAGCAGTTTTGGAGCGCTGAACACCGGGGAGCTGTTTTTT. Residues: CASSFGALNTGELFF.

The chain employs TRBV29-1 and TRBJ2-7, with D possibly TRBD2 on 5 matching bases. The CDR3 is 15 residues long. From germline, CDR1 is SQVTM and CDR2 ANQGSEA. V was pared by 6 bases and J by 3 bases, with 21 bases between. The CDR3 loop reads CSVRESNVGGYEQYF. The CDR3 nucleotides read TGCAGCGTGAGAGAATCGAACGTTGGAGGCTACGAGCAGTACTTC.

The V gene is TRBV27, the J gene TRBJ1-4; D is unclear. Germline-derived CDR1 and CDR2 are MNHEY and SMNVEV (reference sequence). Trimming shortened V by 4 bases and J by 2 bases, and 5 bases separated the two germline ends. The CDR3 contains 13 residues. The CDR3 nucleotides are TGTGCCAGCAGTTGGGCGACTAATGAAAAACTGTTTTTT. It specifies CASSWATNEKLFF.

The chain uses TRBV3-1 (or the pseudogene TRBV3-2) and TRBJ2-5; TRBD2 agrees at 11 bases. J was trimmed by 3 bases and V by 10 bases; bases with no gene match: 4. The CDR3 is made up of 13 amino acids. CDR1 is LGHDT and CDR2 is YNNKEL in the germline V gene (reference sequence). The CDR3 DNA reads TGTGCCACCCTAGCGGGGGGCGAAGAGACCCAGTACTTC. Amino acid sequence: CATLAGGEETQYF.

V gene TRBV5-4 combines with J gene TRBJ1-2; no reliable D call. Germline V lookup: CDR1 SGHNT, CDR2 YYREEE (reference sequence). The CDR3 extends over 13 amino acids. V was trimmed by 0 bases and J by 2 bases, leaving 5 bases between them. As DNA, the CDR3 is TGTGCCAGCAGCTTGGAGGGCAACTATGGCTACACCTTC. Amino acid sequence: CASSLEGNYGYTF.

The V gene is TRBV6-5, the J gene TRBJ2-5, with 8 positions matching TRBD2. V lost 11 bases to trimming and J lost 7 bases; unmatched junction nucleotides: 9. CDR3 length: 12 residues. CDR1 and CDR2 (germline): MNHEY, SVGAGI. The CDR3 spells CAPRGAVWTQYF. CDR3 in DNA: TGTGCCCCGCGGGGGGCAGTGTGGACCCAGTACTTC.

The CDR3 sequence: CASSPSPGQGPRKLFF. In DNA, the CDR3 is TGTGCCAGCAGCCCTAGCCCGGGACAGGGACCGAGAAAACTGTTTTTT. The chain recombines TRBV14 with TRBJ1-4, with 9 bases fitting TRBD1. This CDR3 has 16 residues. Germline loops: CDR1 SGHDN, CDR2 FVKESK. Unmatched junction bases numbered 13, after V lost 4 bases and J lost 10 bases.

V and J are TRBV27 and TRBJ1-2; TRBD1 matches 9 bases. Trimming took 2 bases from V and 7 from J; bases not matched to a gene: 8. Germline lookup yields CDR1 MNHEY and CDR2 SMNVEV (reference sequence). The CDR3 consists of 15 residues. The CDR3 sequence is CASSLKPTGGFGYTF. CDR3 coding DNA: TGTGCCAGCAGTTTAAAACCGACAGGGGGGTTTGGCTACACCTTC.

This rearrangement joins TRBV2 to TRBJ2-7; possibly TRBD2 for D (6 bases). Germline-derived CDR1 and CDR2 are SNHLY and FYNNEI. CDR3 length: 14 amino acids. V was pared by 7 bases and J by 3 bases, with 16 bases between. The CDR3 reads CASIAEGLVYEQYF. The CDR3 DNA sequence: TGTGCCAGCATAGCAGAGGGACTGGTCTACGAGCAGTACTTC.

The chain joins TRBV19 to TRBJ2-2; no reliable D call. Per germline, CDR1 LNHDA and CDR2 SQIVND (reference sequence). Trimming took off 3 bases at V and 4 bases at J, with 15 bases between the two ends. This CDR3 comprises 16 residues. The CDR3 spells CASSMQVDAVTGELFF. The CDR3 DNA reads as TGTGCCAGTAGTATGCAAGTTGATGCGGTCACCGGGGAGCTGTTTTTT.

The V gene is TRBV18, the J gene TRBJ2-2; 8 bases align to TRBD2. Germline loops: CDR1 KGHSH, CDR2 LQKENI. J was trimmed by 5 bases and V by 6 bases; bases with no gene match: 8. The CDR3 loop spans 15 amino acids. The chain's CDR3 is CASSQTSVGTGELFF. CDR3 in DNA: TGTGCCAGCTCGCAGACTAGCGTCGGAACCGGGGAGCTGTTTTTT. Complete variable domain (other parts from reference TRBV18 and TRBJ2-2): NAGVMQNPRHLVRRRGQEARLRCSPMKGHSHVYWYRQLPEEGLKFMVYLQKENIIDESGMPKERFSAEFPKEGPSILRIQQVVRGDSAAYFCASSQTSVGTGELFFGEGSRLTVL.

This clone occurred once. The chain joins TRBV23-1 to TRBJ1-5, with 7 bases identical to TRBD1. TRBV23-1 is designated an ORF whose function remains uncertain. V shed 10 bases, J shed 4 bases, and the junction held 10 bases outside the gene matches. This CDR3 contains 14 residues. The CDR3 spells CAKLRQGVNQPQHF. In DNA form, the CDR3 reads TGCGCCAAACTACGCCAGGGGGTAAATCAGCCCCAGCATTTT.

The chain has TRBV3-1 (or the pseudogene TRBV3-2) and TRBJ1-2; tentatively, D is TRBD1 (6 bases). This CDR3 contains 15 residues. Deletions cut 0 bases from V and 7 bases from J, with 15 bases between. Germline V gene lookup returns CDR1 LGHDT and CDR2 YNNKEL (reference sequence). The CDR3 sequence: CASSQEDGGRGGYTF. In DNA, the CDR3 is TGTGCCAGCAGCCAAGAGGATGGGGGGCGCGGTGGCTACACCTTC.

This clone was counted between two and nine times. The chain couples TRBV27 to TRBJ2-2; D gene uncertain. Germline CDR1 is MNHEY and CDR2 is SMNVEV (reference sequence). V was pared by 3 bases and J by 6 bases, with 2 bases between. This CDR3 has 11 amino acids. CDR3: CASSFAGELFF. In DNA form, the CDR3 reads TGTGCCAGCAGTTTCGCCGGGGAGCTGTTTTTT.

This chain links TRBV7-6 with TRBJ2-3; tentatively, D is TRBD1 (5 bases). Per germline, CDR1 SGHVS and CDR2 FNYEAQ. The CDR3 consists of 15 residues. The germline V and J ends were trimmed by 0 bases and 0 bases, with 7 bases remaining between them. The CDR3 DNA is TGTGCCAGCAGCTTAGCACAGGCTAGCACAGATACGCAGTATTTT. Amino acids: CASSLAQASTDTQYF.

V is TRBV25-1 and J is TRBJ1-6; 7 positions agree with TRBD1. J gave up 8 bases and V 7 bases, and 8 bases lay outside the gene matches. This CDR3 spans 14 amino acids. The germline V gene has CDR1 MGHDK and CDR2 SYGVNS. In nucleotides, the CDR3 is TGTGCCAGCATTAACAGGGGACGGGATTCACCCCTCCACTTT. It codes for CASINRGRDSPLHF.

J is TRBJ2-2 and V is TRBV11-3; TRBD2 matches at 10 bases. This CDR3 has 17 residues. J was trimmed by 5 bases and V by 4 bases; bases with no gene match: 10. Germline CDR1 is SGHNT and CDR2 is YENEEA. CDR3 coding DNA: TGTGCCAGCAGCTCCAGTAGCGGGAGGAGGTATACCGGGGAGCTGTTTTTT. It yields the protein CASSSSSGRRYTGELFF.

This chain connects TRBV7-6 to TRBJ2-2, with D unclear. CDR1 SGHVS and CDR2 FNYEAQ come from the germline V gene. The CDR3 has 15 amino acids. V was trimmed by 5 bases and J by 6 bases, leaving 16 bases between them. CDR3 nucleotide sequence: TGTGCCAGCAGCATCGACACGTTTGGCGCCGGGGAGCTGTTTTTT. Translated: CASSIDTFGAGELFF.

This rearrangement joins TRBV19 to TRBJ1-6; perhaps TRBD1 as D (6 bases). Germline V CDR1 and CDR2: LNHDA, SQIVND (reference sequence). The CDR3 totals 18 residues. V lost 4 bases and J 0 bases, leaving 16 bases between the germline ends. This CDR3 is CASSSPGGQSSYNSPLHF. CDR3 bases: TGTGCCAGTAGTAGCCCCGGGGGGCAAAGCTCCTATAATTCACCCCTCCACTTT.

The CDR3 bases are TGCGCCAGCAGCTTGGGCTCCCTAGGCGAGCAGTACTTC. It is translated as CASSLGSLGEQYF. J is TRBJ2-7 and V is TRBV5-1; D ambiguous. This CDR3 is built from 13 residues. Germline values: CDR1 SGHRS, CDR2 YFSETQ. V dropped 0 bases and J dropped 6 bases, with 10 bases sitting between them. Together with reference TRBV5-1 and TRBJ2-7, the CDR3 gives the full variable domain: KAGVTQTPRYLIKTRGQQVTLSCSPISGHRSVSWYQQTPGQGLQFLFEYFSETQRNKGNFPGRFSGRQFSNSRSEMNVSTLELGDSALYLCASSLGSLGEQYFGPGTRLTVT.

The CDR3 loop is CAIMGGLEAFF. CDR3 coding DNA: TGTGCCATCATGGGGGGCCTTGAAGCTTTCTTT. The rearrangement links TRBV10-3 to TRBJ1-1, with D perhaps matching TRBD1 (6 bases). The CDR3 has 11 residues. Trimming took off 7 bases at V and 7 bases at J, with 10 bases between the two ends. CDR1 ENHRY and CDR2 SYGVKD come from the germline V gene.

V and J are TRBV15 and TRBJ1-2; 7 bases agree with TRBD1. Germline lookup yields CDR1 LNHNV and CDR2 YYDKDF (reference sequence). J was trimmed by 5 bases and V by 1 base; bases with no gene match: 4. This CDR3 contains 14 residues. The CDR3 DNA follows: TGTGCCACCAGCAGAGTTAGGGGGCAATATGGCTACACCTTC. Its protein is CATSRVRGQYGYTF.

The genes are TRBV19 and TRBJ1-1; TRBD1 matches at 7 bases. Trimming took 5 bases from V and 6 from J; bases not matched to a gene: 6. The CDR3 covers 13 residues. The V gene's germline CDR1 is LNHDA and CDR2 SQIVND (reference sequence). CDR3 DNA sequence: TGTGCCAGTAGTGTCAGGGGGAGTCCTGAAGCTTTCTTT. This encodes CASSVRGSPEAFF.

This clone was detected once. The chain employs TRBV5-1 and TRBJ2-7, with 10 positions matching TRBD1. The CDR3 is made up of 17 amino acids. The ends lost 2 bases at V and 0 bases at J; junction bases unmatched: 8. Germline V CDR1 and CDR2: SGHRS, YFSETQ. This chain's CDR3 is CASSFHRQGASSYEQYF. The CDR3 DNA sequence: TGCGCCAGCAGCTTTCACAGACAGGGGGCGAGCTCCTACGAGCAGTACTTC.